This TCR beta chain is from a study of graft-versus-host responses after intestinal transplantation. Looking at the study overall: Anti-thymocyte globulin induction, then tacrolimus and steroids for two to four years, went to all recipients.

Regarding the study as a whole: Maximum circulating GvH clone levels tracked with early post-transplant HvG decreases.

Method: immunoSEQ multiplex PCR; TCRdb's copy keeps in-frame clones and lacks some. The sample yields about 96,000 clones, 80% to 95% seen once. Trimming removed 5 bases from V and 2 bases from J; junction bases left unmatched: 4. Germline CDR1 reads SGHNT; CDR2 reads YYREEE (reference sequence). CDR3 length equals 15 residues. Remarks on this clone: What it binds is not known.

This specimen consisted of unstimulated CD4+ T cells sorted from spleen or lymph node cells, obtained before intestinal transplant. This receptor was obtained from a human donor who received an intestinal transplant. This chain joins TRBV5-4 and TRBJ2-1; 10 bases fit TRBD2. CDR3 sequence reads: CASSRTSGPYNEQFF. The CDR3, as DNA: TGTGCCAGCAGTCGGACTAGCGGCCCCTACAATGAGCAGTTCTTC.